This T cell receptor beta chain appears in the sequencing data of a study of T cell repertoires in cytomegalovirus infection. This clonotype came up many times. What it recognizes is unknown. TCRdb reanalysed the reads using MiXCR and keeps one entry per CDR3 protein. The table includes about 920,000 distinct CDR3 sequences, around 32% detected once. Germline V lookup: CDR1 SGHTA, CDR2 FQGNSA. This CDR3 contains 14 residues. V lost 5 bases to trimming and J lost 7 bases, with 14 bases between them. The TCR sequence derives from a human donor in good health (CMV status not recorded). Some clones in this sample may be carry-over from other donors' samples. The sequencing used cultured CD8+ T cells from PBMCs, collected from culture after CMV antigen stimulation. This chain links TRBV7-2 with TRBJ2-2; D is undetermined. The CDR3 bases are TGTGCCAGCAGCCCTGACCTAACGTTCGGGGAGCTGTTTTTT. This translates into CASSPDLTFGELFF.